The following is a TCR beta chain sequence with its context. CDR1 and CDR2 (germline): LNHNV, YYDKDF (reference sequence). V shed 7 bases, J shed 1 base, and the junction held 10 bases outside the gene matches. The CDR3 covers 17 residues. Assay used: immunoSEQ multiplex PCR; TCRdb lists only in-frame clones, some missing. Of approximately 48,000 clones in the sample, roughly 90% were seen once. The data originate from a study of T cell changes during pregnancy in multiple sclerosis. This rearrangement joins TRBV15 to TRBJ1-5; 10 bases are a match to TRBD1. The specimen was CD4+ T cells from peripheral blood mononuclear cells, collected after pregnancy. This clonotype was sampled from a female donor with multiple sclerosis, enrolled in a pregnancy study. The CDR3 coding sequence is TGTGCCACCACCTCGGGACAGGGGATGAGGAGCAATCAGCCCCAGCATTTT. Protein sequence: CATTSGQGMRSNQPQHF.